Sequencing of this TCR beta chain was carried out in a study of shared clonotypes between healthy human individuals. Overall study context: Researchers assigned three CD4 naive, three CD4 memory, two CD8 naive and one CD8 memory plate to each donor. Study-level findings and limits: Larger estimated richness was generally seen in naive subsets than in memory subsets. Naive CD4 clonotypes overlapped across several donors at roughly 5.1%.

CD45RO-negative cells were positively selected for CCR7, leaving out terminally differentiated effector memory CD45RA+ cells. All donors were Caucasian adults living in Nashville, Tennessee. Using immunoSEQ multiplex PCR, the repertoire was profiled, and TCRdb retains in-frame clones only, with some absent. The sample includes fewer than 700,000 clones, 85% to 95% of them seen just once. The germline CDR1 and CDR2 sequences are MNHEY and SMNVEV (reference sequence). The CDR3 has 16 amino acids. Trimming took off 7 bases at V and 1 base at J, with 18 bases between the two ends. Points on this clone: The antigen remains undetermined.

The source material was naive CD8+ T cells sorted from blood. This clonotype originated in a woman aged 25 to 45 in good health. The chain employs TRBV27 and TRBJ2-3, with a tentative D call TRBD1 (6 bases). CDR3 residues: CASTLRGFLGTDTQYF. CDR3 nucleotides: TGTGCCAGCACCTTAAGGGGGTTTTTGGGCACAGATACGCAGTATTTT.